The sequence of this T cell receptor (beta chain) was determined in a study of T cell responses to AZD1222 COVID-19 vaccine. The repertoire was sequenced with immunoSEQ multiplex PCR; TCRdb's copy has only in-frame clones and lacks some. Of under 150,000 clones detected, about 87% appear once; the ten largest clones hold about 5.5%. The CDR3 runs 15 residues. V trimming: 5 bases; J trimming: 7 bases; junction bases outside the gene matches: 9. The germline CDR1 and CDR2 sequences are MNHEY and SVGAGI. Specimen: peripheral blood, collected on day 0 of AZD1222 vaccination. This receptor was obtained from an adult in good health. This chain connects TRBV6-5 to TRBJ1-1, with 11 bases identical to TRBD1. This CDR3 reads CASSPSGQGANEAFF. CDR3 DNA: TGTGCCAGCAGTCCTTCCGGACAGGGGGCTAATGAAGCTTTCTTT.